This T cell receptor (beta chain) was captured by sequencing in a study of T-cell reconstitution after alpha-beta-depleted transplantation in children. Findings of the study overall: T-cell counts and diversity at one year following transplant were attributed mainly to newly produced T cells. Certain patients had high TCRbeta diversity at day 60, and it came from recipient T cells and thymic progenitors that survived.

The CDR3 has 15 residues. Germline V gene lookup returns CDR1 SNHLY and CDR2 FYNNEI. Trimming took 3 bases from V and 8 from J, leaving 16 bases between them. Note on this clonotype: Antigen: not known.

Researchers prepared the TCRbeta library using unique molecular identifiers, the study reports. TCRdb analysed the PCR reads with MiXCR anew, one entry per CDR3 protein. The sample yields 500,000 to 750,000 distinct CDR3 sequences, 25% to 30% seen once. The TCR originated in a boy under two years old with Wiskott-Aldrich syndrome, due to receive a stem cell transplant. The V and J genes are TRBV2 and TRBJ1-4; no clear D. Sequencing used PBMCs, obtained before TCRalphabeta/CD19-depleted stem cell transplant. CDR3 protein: CASSEAAADTEKLFF. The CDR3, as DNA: TGTGCCAGCAGTGAGGCAGCTGCGGATACGGAAAAACTGTTTTTT.